This T cell receptor (beta chain) came from a study of T cells in localized non-small cell lung cancer. Study-wide results and caveats: An association was observed between higher blood T cell density and longer overall survival.

This CDR3 spans 16 amino acids. The germline V gene encodes CDR1 LGHNA and CDR2 YSLEER. Trimming took off 1 base at V and 2 bases at J, with 12 bases between the two ends. This clone occurred once. The antigen remains undetermined. Repertoires were generated with immunoSEQ multiplex PCR, while TCRdb's copy carries only in-frame clones and drops some. The sample consists of over 20,000 clones, 86% of them appearing once. Source: peripheral blood, taken before any cancer treatment. This TCR derives from a male donor aged 60 or over with stage II squamous cell lung carcinoma. V usage is TRBV4-3 and J usage is TRBJ1-3; no clear D gene. The CDR3 nucleotides read TGCGCCAGCAGCCAAGGTGAGGGAAACCCTGGAAACACCATATATTTT. Amino acid sequence: CASSQGEGNPGNTIYF.